The 24 T cell receptor beta chains presented below share a single source sample, sequenced in a study of T-cell reconstitution after alpha-beta-depleted transplantation in children. Unique molecular identifiers were incorporated into the prepared TCRbeta library. TCRdb re-analysed the PCR reads in MiXCR, keeping a single row per CDR3 protein. The top ten clones hold about 15% of a sample with around 490,000 distinct CDR3 sequences, more than 9.5% of them seen once. Sample: PBMCs, mostly from graft donor cells, taken 180 days after TCRalphabeta/CD19-depleted stem cell transplant. The receptors were sampled from a female patient between 2 and 10 years old who had a stem cell transplant for aplastic anemia, so the T cells may come from the graft donor.

This clonotype was seen ten or more times. V and J are TRBV28 and TRBJ1-4; D not certain. This CDR3 comprises 15 residues. Deletions cut 5 bases from V and 8 bases from J, with 18 bases between. In germline, CDR1 is MDHEN, CDR2 SYDVKM. The CDR3 region has the DNA TGTGCCAGCAGTCCCTCCCGGGTACTAGGGGAAAAACTGTTTTTT. The encoded protein is CASSPSRVLGEKLFF.

The chain is built from TRBV7-9 and TRBJ2-3, with D perhaps TRBD2 (5 bases). The CDR3 length is 16 residues. Trimming shortened V by 5 bases and J by 2 bases, and 17 bases separated the two germline ends. In germline, CDR1 is SEHNR, CDR2 FQNEAQ (reference sequence). The CDR3 is CASSPSGVGFTDTQYF. CDR3 bases: TGTGCCAGCAGCCCGAGCGGAGTGGGTTTCACAGATACGCAGTATTTT.

The CDR3 is CASSRIFYGYTF. CDR3 in DNA: TGTGCCAGCAGCAGAATTTTCTATGGCTACACCTTC. V and J are TRBV21-1 and TRBJ1-2. TRBV21-1 is a documented pseudogene. The CDR3 spans 12 residues.

In its sample, this clonotype was seen a few times. The chain recombines TRBV6-1 with TRBJ1-2, with D unclear. Germline CDR1 and CDR2: MNHNS and SASEGT. This CDR3 region has 12 residues. V was cut by 7 bases and J by 2 bases, with 8 bases left in between. The CDR3 loop reads CASMGVNYGYTF. CDR3 DNA sequence: TGTGCCAGCATGGGAGTAAACTATGGCTACACCTTC.

This sequence joins TRBV28 and TRBJ2-7; TRBD2 aligns across 8 bases. V was pared by 4 bases and J by 1 base, with 3 bases of the junction left unmatched. CDR3 size: 14 residues. Germline values: CDR1 MDHEN, CDR2 SYDVKM. As DNA, the CDR3 is TGTGCCAGCAGTTCCCCGGGGGGGTCCTACGAGCAGTACTTC. Its protein product is CASSSPGGSYEQYF.

This clonotype was detected a few times. This rearrangement joins TRBV2 to TRBJ2-7, with TRBD1 as a possible D gene (5 bases). Trimming removed 4 bases at V and 4 bases at J, with 11 bases between. This CDR3 has 13 residues. Germline V gene data show CDR1 as SNHLY and CDR2 as FYNNEI. Here the CDR3 reads CASSGREGYEQYV. DNA for the CDR3: TGTGCCAGCAGTGGCAGGGAAGGGTACGAGCAGTACGTC.

This clonotype was observed at least ten times. The rearrangement links TRBV5-1 to TRBJ2-3; D may correspond to TRBD1 or TRBD2 (5 bases each). The CDR3 has 15 residues. Deletions cut 0 bases from V and 3 bases from J, with 11 bases between. In germline, CDR1 is SGHRS, CDR2 YFSETQ. The CDR3 DNA sequence: TGCGCCAGCAGCTTGGCTGCAGGGACGACAGATACGCAGTATTTT. It codes for CASSLAAGTTDTQYF. Full variable domain (remainder filled in from reference TRBV5-1 and TRBJ2-3): KAGVTQTPRYLIKTRGQQVTLSCSPISGHRSVSWYQQTPGQGLQFLFEYFSETQRNKGNFPGRFSGRQFSNSRSEMNVSTLELGDSALYLCASSLAAGTTDTQYFGPGTRLTVL.

This clonotype was seen more than once but under ten times. This rearrangement joins TRBV4-2 to TRBJ2-1; TRBD1 agrees at 7 bases. CDR1 is LGHNA and CDR2 is YNFKEQ in the germline V gene. V lost 2 bases, J lost 8 bases, and 9 bases stayed unmatched. The CDR3 length is 15 residues. The CDR3 region is CASSQWTGPFDEQFF. The CDR3 DNA is TGTGCCAGCAGCCAATGGACAGGTCCCTTCGATGAGCAGTTCTTC.

This clonotype showed up many times. The chain carries TRBV29-1 and TRBJ2-5; no reliable D call. Per germline, CDR1 SQVTM and CDR2 ANQGSEA. V was shortened by 4 bases and J by 0 bases, with 9 bases between the two germline ends. This CDR3 region has 13 residues. The CDR3 DNA reads as TGCAGCGTTGGTTCGGAGTACCAAGAGACCCAGTACTTC. As protein: CSVGSEYQETQYF.

With regard to this clonotype: One end of the junction is discordant with germline, which a read error may explain. V gene TRBV2 combines with J gene TRBJ2-7; no clear D. This CDR3 contains 12 residues. Germline CDR1 SNHLY, CDR2 FYNNEI. The CDR3 sequence: CASRVLSYDQYF. The DNA for the CDR3 is TGTGCCAGCAGGGTCCTCTCCTACGACCAGTACTTC.

The table lists this clonotype with a few counts. The chain joins TRBV18 to TRBJ2-5; perhaps TRBD2 as D (6 bases). This CDR3 spans 16 amino acids. V lost 2 bases and J lost 2, with 15 bases in between. Germline V gene data show CDR1 as KGHSH and CDR2 as LQKENI. Here the CDR3 DNA reads TGTGCCAGCTCACCATCCGGAGGGATGGGGCAAGAGACCCAGTACTTC. It specifies CASSPSGGMGQETQYF.

J is TRBJ2-1 and V is TRBV3-1; 9 nucleotides align to TRBD2. CDR1 is LGHDT and CDR2 is YNNKEL in the germline V gene (reference sequence). The J segment lost 5 bases and the V segment lost 1 base, leaving 12 bases of the junction unmatched. The CDR3 length is 18 residues. CDR3 amino acids: CASSQGASGERGDNEQFF. The CDR3 region has the DNA TGTGCCAGCAGCCAAGGGGCTAGCGGGGAGCGGGGAGACAATGAGCAGTTCTTC.

Note on this clonotype: This could be a read error, since a much larger clone is one nucleotide away. The chain uses TRBV10-3 and TRBJ2-5; 7 nucleotides match TRBD2. The V gene's germline CDR1 is ENHRY and CDR2 SYGVKD. This CDR3 spans 14 amino acids. CDR3 sequence: CAVSEREGTETQYF. The CDR3 coding sequence is TGTGCCGTCAGTGAGAGGGAGGGAACGGAGACCCAGTACTTC.

This clonotype has at least ten counts. The chain uses TRBV12-3 or TRBV12-4 and TRBJ2-1; D possibly corresponds to TRBD1 (6 bases). V was clipped by 3 bases and J by 7 bases, with 13 bases between them. The CDR3 length is 14 residues. The DNA of the CDR3 is TGTGCCAGCAGTTTTCAGGGAAGGGGGAATGAGCAGTTCTTC. Translating gives CASSFQGRGNEQFF.

This clonotype was detected many times. One end of the junction varies from germline; a read error may be responsible. V usage is TRBV12-3 or TRBV12-4 and J usage is TRBJ2-2; perhaps TRBD1 as D (5 bases). The CDR3 is 11 amino acids. CDR3 nucleotide sequence: TGCGCCAGCAGGGACACCGGGGAGCTGTTTTTT. It is translated as CASRDTGELFF.

This clonotype came up a few times. The chain recombines TRBV25-1 with TRBJ2-7, with 7 bases lining up with TRBD1. V lost 2 bases and J lost 3; bases outside the gene matches: 7. The CDR3 runs to 15 residues. Germline CDR1 reads MGHDK; CDR2 reads SYGVNS. Here the CDR3 reads CASSEQGAGGYEQYF. CDR3 DNA sequence: TGTGCCAGCAGTGAACAGGGTGCAGGGGGCTACGAGCAGTACTTC.

This clonotype was detected a few times. This chain connects TRBV4-3 to TRBJ2-1; 7 bases agree with TRBD2. In germline, CDR1 is LGHNA, CDR2 YSLEER. The CDR3 length is 16 residues. V dropped 4 bases and J dropped 8; count of bases not matched to a gene: 14. In DNA form, the CDR3 reads TGCGCCAGCAGCCCCAGTAGCGGGTGGGTTAGGGATGAGCAGTTCTTC. Its translation is CASSPSSGWVRDEQFF.

A few counts support this clonotype. This chain joins TRBV11-2 and TRBJ2-2; no definite D call. Looked up from germline, CDR1 is SGHAT and CDR2 is FQNNGV. Trimming stripped 7 bases from V and 5 bases from J, with 14 bases between. The CDR3 has 14 amino acids. The CDR3 DNA sequence: TGTGCCAGCATCTGGGCCCCCGGGACCGGGGAGCTGTTTTTT. Its translation: CASIWAPGTGELFF.

This clonotype was seen more than once but under ten times. This chain connects TRBV20-1 to TRBJ2-7; 7 positions match TRBD2. Germline V CDR1 and CDR2: DFQATT, SNEGSKA (reference sequence). The CDR3 is 15 residues long. Trimming cost V 1 base and J 3 bases; bases outside gene matches: 9. CDR3 sequence: CSARGGGLLVYEQYF. The CDR3 DNA is TGCAGTGCTAGAGGGGGGGGACTCCTCGTCTACGAGCAGTACTTC.

This clonotype was seen more than once but under ten times. One end of the junction fails to match germline, which may point to a read error. This chain connects TRBV6-1 to TRBJ1-5; 7 bases fit TRBD1. The germline CDR1 and CDR2 sequences are MNHNS and SASEGT. The length of the CDR3 is 15 residues. CDR3 residues: CASSQATGTNQPQHF. Here the CDR3 DNA reads TGTGCCAGCAGTCAAGCGACAGGGACCAATCAGCCCCAGCATTTT.

J is TRBJ1-2 and V is TRBV29-1; TRBD1 matches at 8 bases. Unmatched junction bases numbered 8, after V lost 7 bases and J lost 7 bases. CDR1 is SQVTM and CDR2 is ANQGSEA in the germline V gene. This CDR3 spans 12 amino acids. The CDR3 protein is CSGLGQGGGYTF. In DNA form, the CDR3 reads TGCAGCGGCCTAGGACAGGGAGGTGGCTACACCTTC.

This clonotype was detected ten times or more. The chain joins TRBV6-5 to TRBJ2-7, with a weak D call TRBD1 (5 bases). The germline gives CDR1 MNHEY, CDR2 SVGAGI. V lost 5 bases and J 5 bases, leaving 7 bases between the germline ends. The length of the CDR3 is 11 residues. The CDR3 here is CASSQGDEQYF. Here the CDR3 DNA reads TGTGCCAGCAGTCAGGGTGACGAGCAGTACTTC.

Ten or more counts support this clonotype. V usage is TRBV27 and J usage is TRBJ2-3; TRBD1 matches 9 bases. This CDR3 spans 17 amino acids. Germline loops: CDR1 MNHEY, CDR2 SMNVEV (reference sequence). The V segment lost 7 bases and the J segment 5 bases; nucleotides outside the gene matches: 16. CDR3 region: CASNGGTGSRFLDTQYF. The DNA for the CDR3 is TGTGCCAGCAATGGAGGGACAGGGTCCCGTTTCCTAGATACGCAGTATTTT.

In DNA, the CDR3 is TGTGCCAGCACCGCTAACACAGCTAACTATGGCTACACCTTC. Its translation is CASTANTANYGYTF. The rearrangement uses TRBV6-1 and TRBJ1-2; D remains unclear. Germline V lookup: CDR1 MNHNS, CDR2 SASEGT. CDR3 length: 14 residues. V was trimmed by 7 bases and J by 0 bases, leaving 12 bases between them.